The rows below give T cell receptor beta chains drawn from one sample of a study of blood T cell repertoires in COVID-19. Data came from immunoSEQ multiplex PCR; TCRdb stores just in-frame clones and leaves some out. The table has about 25,000 clones, around 88% seen once. The source material was peripheral blood. The receptors derive from a human donor with active COVID-19. The donor label of this sample is uncertain. CDR3s include the opening cysteine and the closing phenylalanine or tryptophan. Fields, in order: D gene, CDR3 length, V gene, J gene, CDR3 protein, CDR3 DNA. D genes are given only for firm matches.

TRBD1	15	TRBV7-2	TRBJ2-7	CASSLARTGLYEQYF	TGTGCCAGCAGCTTAGCTAGGACAGGGCTCTACGAGCAGTACTTC
TRBD1	17	TRBV27	TRBJ2-7	CASSRTWDRGIPYEQYF	TGTGCCAGCAGCCGAACCTGGGACAGGGGTATCCCCTACGAGCAGTACTTC
.	16	TRBV6-6	TRBJ1-5	CASSPVGGGFNQPQHF	TGTGCCAGCTCACCTGTGGGCGGAGGGTTCAATCAGCCCCAGCATTTT
.	12	TRBV30	TRBJ1-1	CAWTNTGTEAFF	TGTGCCTGGACCAACACGGGCACTGAAGCTTTCTTT
TRBD2	15	TRBV5-4	TRBJ2-1	CASSRLAGGSNEQFF	TGTGCCAGCAGCAGACTAGCGGGAGGTTCTAATGAGCAGTTCTTC
TRBD1	15	TRBV7-2	TRBJ2-1	CASSTWDRADNEQFF	TGTGCCAGCAGCACTTGGGACAGGGCCGACAATGAGCAGTTCTTC
.	16	TRBV6-1	TRBJ2-7	CASSELRSISSYEQYF	TGTGCCAGCAGTGAACTGCGGTCTATCAGCTCCTACGAGCAGTACTTC
TRBD1	17	TRBV11-2	TRBJ2-3	CASSFARTGNPTDTQYF	TGTGCCAGCAGCTTTGCCCGGACAGGGAACCCCACAGATACGCAGTATTTT
TRBD2	13	TRBV19	TRBJ2-7	CASSPGGDYEQYF	TGTGCCAGTAGTCCCGGGGGGGACTACGAGCAGTACTTC
.	14	TRBV25-1	TRBJ1-3	CASSEGSSGNTIYF	TGTGCCAGCAGTGAAGGGAGCTCTGGAAACACCATATATTTT
TRBD2	17	TRBV19	TRBJ2-3	CASMIPGLAGGADTQYF	TGTGCCAGTATGATACCGGGACTAGCGGGAGGAGCAGATACGCAGTATTTT